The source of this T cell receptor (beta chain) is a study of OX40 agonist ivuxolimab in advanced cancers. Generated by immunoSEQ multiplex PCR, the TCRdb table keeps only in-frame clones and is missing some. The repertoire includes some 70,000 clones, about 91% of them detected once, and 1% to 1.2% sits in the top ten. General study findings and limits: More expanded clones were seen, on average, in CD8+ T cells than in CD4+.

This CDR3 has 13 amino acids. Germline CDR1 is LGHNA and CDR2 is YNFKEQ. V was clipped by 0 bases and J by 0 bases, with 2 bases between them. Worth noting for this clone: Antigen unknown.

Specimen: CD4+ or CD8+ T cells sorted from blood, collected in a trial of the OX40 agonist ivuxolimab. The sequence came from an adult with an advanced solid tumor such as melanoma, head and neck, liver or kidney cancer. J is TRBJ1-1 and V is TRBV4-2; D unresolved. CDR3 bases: TGTGCCAGCAGCCAAGATTTGAACACTGAAGCTTTCTTT. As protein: CASSQDLNTEAFF.